This T cell receptor beta chain stems from a study of Ad26.COV2.S vaccination and SARS-CoV-2 variants. Study-wide results and caveats: Placebo and vaccine recipients had non-spike TCR breadth that was similar.

The treatment denotes: about 20 received Ad26.COV2.S at low or high dose, single or two shots; about 5 received placebo; per-sample allocation not given. The study sampled participants on day 63 after the first vaccine or placebo injection. The CDR3 totals 14 residues. Germline V gene sequence: CDR1 MNHNS, CDR2 SASEGT. Trimming pared 3 bases from V and 6 bases from J, leaving 11 bases between. A remark on this clone: The antigen remains unidentified.

Generated by immunoSEQ multiplex PCR, the TCRdb table keeps only in-frame clones and is missing some. Of roughly 350,000 clones in the sample, about nine tenths were seen once. The material sequenced was peripheral blood, taken in a trial of Ad26.COV2.S vaccine versus placebo. The rearrangement links TRBV6-1 to TRBJ2-2, with D hard to call. The receptor comes from a person aged 18-65 years who received the Ad26.COV2.S COVID-19 vaccine or a placebo. CDR3: CASSEQAVAGELFF. CDR3 nucleotides: TGTGCCAGCAGTGAGCAGGCGGTGGCCGGGGAGCTGTTTTTT.